One and the same sample provided the 13 T cell receptor beta chains below, sequenced in a study of blood T cell repertoires in COVID-19. TCRdb's copy holds only in-frame clones and misses some; the assay was immunoSEQ multiplex PCR. The data show some 150,000 clones, 75% to 90% seen once. The sample consisted of peripheral blood. These receptors were collected from a woman aged 40 to 55 with acute or convalescent COVID-19.

In DNA, the CDR3 is TGTGCCAGCAGTCTAGTAAGGGGAGAGACCCAGTACTTC. This sequence encodes CASSLVRGETQYF. The rearrangement uses TRBV27 and TRBJ2-5; perhaps TRBD1 as D (5 bases). V was pared by 5 bases and J by 4 bases, with 11 bases between. Per the germline V gene, CDR1 is MNHEY and CDR2 is SMNVEV (reference sequence). The CDR3 is 13 amino acids.

V usage is TRBV30 and J usage is TRBJ2-5, with D possibly being TRBD1 (5 bases). Germline CDR1 GTSNPN, CDR2 SVGIG (reference sequence). The V and J ends lost 0 bases and 2 bases respectively, with 13 bases between them. The CDR3 length is 15 residues. CDR3 coding DNA: TGTGCCTGGAGTGTAGGGGCGAATGGGCAAGAGACCCAGTACTTC. Amino acid sequence: CAWSVGANGQETQYF.

In this sample, this clone turned up once. The chain couples TRBV29-1 to TRBJ1-1, with D possibly TRBD1 on 5 matching bases. With 6 bases removed from V and 0 bases from J, the gap between germline ends came to 11 bases. The CDR3 is made up of 13 amino acids. CDR1 is SQVTM, CDR2 ANQGSEA, per germline. This chain's CDR3 is CSVAGRMNTEAFF. The CDR3 nucleotides read TGCAGCGTGGCGGGACGTATGAACACTGAAGCTTTCTTT.

The rearrangement links TRBV6-5 to TRBJ2-6; D may be TRBD1 (5 bases). The germline V gene has CDR1 MNHEY and CDR2 SVGAGI. CDR3 length: 15 amino acids. V shed 6 bases and J shed 3 bases, with 12 bases lying between them. Here the CDR3 reads CASSTTGDGANVLTF. The CDR3 coding sequence is TGTGCCAGCAGCACCACAGGAGATGGGGCCAACGTCCTGACTTTC.

The chain recombines TRBV6-5 with TRBJ2-7, with TRBD2 as a possible D gene (5 bases). The CDR3 spans 16 residues. Trimming pared 3 bases from V and 0 bases from J, leaving 15 bases between. Per the germline V gene, CDR1 is MNHEY and CDR2 is SVGAGI. CDR3 protein: CASSYSRTVTSYEQYF. The CDR3 DNA is TGTGCCAGCAGTTATTCTAGGACTGTTACCTCCTACGAGCAGTACTTC.

The gene calls are TRBV15 and TRBJ2-2, with 7 bases aligning to TRBD1. This CDR3 has 15 amino acids. CDR1 and CDR2 (germline): LNHNV, YYDKDF (reference sequence). Trimming removed 4 bases from V and 5 bases from J; junction bases left unmatched: 7. CDR3 nucleotide sequence: TGTGCCACCAGCAAAGGGGGCGAGAGGACCGGGGAGCTGTTTTTT. It specifies CATSKGGERTGELFF.

The chain has TRBV6-2 or TRBV6-3 and TRBJ1-2, with a tentative D call TRBD1 (6 bases). The germline gives CDR1 MNHEY, CDR2 SVGEGT. Trimming took off 6 bases at V and 6 bases at J, with 11 bases between the two ends. This CDR3 has 12 amino acids. The DNA for the CDR3 is TGTGCCAGCAGCACACAGGGAAATGGCTACACCTTC. This encodes CASSTQGNGYTF.

This clone was detected once. CDR3: CAWTPWGLLNTEAFF. In nucleotides, the CDR3 is TGTGCCTGGACCCCTTGGGGACTACTGAACACTGAAGCTTTCTTT. This chain uses TRBV30 with TRBJ1-1; D is possibly TRBD1 (5 bases). The V gene lost 4 bases and the J gene lost 0 bases, with 15 bases spanning the gap. CDR1 and CDR2 from the germline V gene are GTSNPN and SVGIG (reference sequence). This CDR3 is 15 amino acids long.

The chain carries TRBV18 and TRBJ1-5, with a weak D call TRBD1 (5 bases). The CDR3 has 15 residues. From germline, CDR1 is KGHSH and CDR2 LQKENI. V was cut by 4 bases and J by 9 bases, with 19 bases left in between. The CDR3 loop reads CASSRNGGIGRPQHF. CDR3 in DNA: TGTGCCAGCTCACGGAACGGGGGTATCGGACGGCCCCAGCATTTT.

The chain joins TRBV19 to TRBJ1-2; D is perhaps TRBD1 (6 bases). The CDR3 loop spans 14 amino acids. V was shortened by 6 bases and J by 3 bases, with 14 bases between the two germline ends. Germline V gene lookup returns CDR1 LNHDA and CDR2 SQIVND (reference sequence). Here the CDR3 reads CASSAGDRHYGYTF. CDR3 in DNA: TGTGCCAGTAGCGCTGGAGACAGGCACTATGGCTACACCTTC.

This chain links TRBV28 with TRBJ2-2, with D hard to call. Germline assignment: CDR1 MDHEN and CDR2 SYDVKM. The CDR3 is 12 amino acids. Trimming pared 5 bases from V and 4 bases from J, leaving 5 bases between. CDR3 in amino acids: CASSESTGELFF. The CDR3 region has the DNA TGTGCCAGCAGTGAGAGCACCGGGGAGCTGTTTTTT.

The chain employs TRBV9 and TRBJ2-1, with no clear D. The ends were cut back, 4 bases at V and 6 bases at J, with 14 bases in the middle. This CDR3 spans 14 amino acids. Germline V gene data show CDR1 as SGDLS and CDR2 as YYNGEE. For the CDR3, the DNA is TGTGCCAGCAGCCTACGCATTGAGGCCAATGAGCAGTTCTTC. It encodes CASSLRIEANEQFF. The whole variable domain, remainder taken from reference TRBV9 and TRBJ2-1, is DSGVTQTPKHLITATGQRVTLRCSPRSGDLSVYWYQQSLDQGLQFLIQYYNGEERAKGNILERFSAQQFPDLHSELNLSSLELGDSALYFCASSLRIEANEQFFGPGTRLTVL.

This chain links TRBV19 with TRBJ2-3, with 12 bases lining up with TRBD2. The germline gives CDR1 LNHDA, CDR2 SQIVND (reference sequence). Trimming removed 6 bases from V and 1 base from J; junction bases left unmatched: 5. This CDR3 has 16 amino acids. This CDR3 reads CASSWGLAGRTDTQYF. The CDR3 region has the DNA TGTGCCAGTAGCTGGGGACTAGCGGGCCGCACAGATACGCAGTATTTT.